Given below is one T cell receptor (beta chain) in context. Profiled with immunoSEQ multiplex PCR; TCRdb holds only in-frame clones, not every one. The sample holds under 150,000 clones, 75% to 90% seen once. The data originate from a study of blood T cell repertoires in COVID-19. Study-wide background: The United States, Italy and Spain supplied acute and convalescent COVID-19 samples. Sources were T cells, B-cell-depleted T cells, or PBMCs; the material itself was cDNA or gDNA.

Each participant's cohort was designated according to participant-reported clinical history. Donors of Cohort 3 who recovered were those that had two negative PCRs, clearance, or symptom resolution. Germline V gives CDR1 SGHTA, CDR2 FQGNSA. The CDR3 length is 16 residues. V trimming: 6 bases; J trimming: 5 bases; junction bases outside the gene matches: 14. The sample comprised PBMCs or T cells enriched from blood (not recorded which). This TCR was sampled from a woman aged 50 to 60 who had recovered from COVID-19. The gene calls are TRBV7-2 and TRBJ2-5; 8 bases fit TRBD2. The CDR3 nucleotides read TGTGCCAGCAGTTTAAACCCGGGACTAGGTGTTGAGACCCAGTACTTC. Translation gives CASSLNPGLGVETQYF.